This T cell receptor (beta chain) derives from a study of prognosis after radiotherapy for stage I lung cancer. Multiplex PCR, run in two rounds, amplified TCR beta CDR3 from genomic DNA. The first round of PCR was done with primers that matched each TRBV and TRBJ gene. TCRdb re-derived calls from the multiplex PCR reads in MiXCR, one entry per CDR3 protein. Counted here are fewer than 20,000 distinct CDR3 sequences, 44% occurring once; the ten biggest clones make up about two fifths. The germline CDR1 and CDR2 sequences are DFQATT and SNEGSKA (reference sequence). V was clipped by 4 bases and J by 2 bases, with 10 bases between them. The CDR3 is 13 residues long.

The clonotype was recovered from a donor of 50 years or more with non-small cell lung cancer. The chain uses TRBV20-1 and TRBJ2-3, with D perhaps matching TRBD2 (5 bases). The source was PBMCs, collected before or after stereotactic body radiation therapy (not recorded which). The CDR3 sequence: CSATLLVTDTQYF. The CDR3 DNA follows: TGCAGTGCTACCCTACTAGTCACAGATACGCAGTATTTT.